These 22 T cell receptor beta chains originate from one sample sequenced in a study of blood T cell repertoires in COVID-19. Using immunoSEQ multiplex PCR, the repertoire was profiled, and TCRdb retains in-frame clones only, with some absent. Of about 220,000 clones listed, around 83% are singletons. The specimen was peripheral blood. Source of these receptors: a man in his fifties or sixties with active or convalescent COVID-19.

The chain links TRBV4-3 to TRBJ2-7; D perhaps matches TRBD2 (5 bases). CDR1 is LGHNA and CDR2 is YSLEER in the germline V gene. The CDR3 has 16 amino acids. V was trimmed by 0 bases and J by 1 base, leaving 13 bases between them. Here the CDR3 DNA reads TGCGCCAGCAGCCAAGATCGGAGGCTTTGGTCCTACGAGCAGTACGTC. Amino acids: CASSQDRRLWSYEQYV.

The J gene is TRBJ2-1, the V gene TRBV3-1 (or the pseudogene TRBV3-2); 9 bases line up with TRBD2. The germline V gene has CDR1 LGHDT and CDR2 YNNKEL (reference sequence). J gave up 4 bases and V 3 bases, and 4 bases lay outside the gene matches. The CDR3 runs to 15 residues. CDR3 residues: CASSQAGGFYNEQFF. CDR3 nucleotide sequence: TGTGCCAGCAGCCAGGCGGGAGGGTTTTACAATGAGCAGTTCTTC.

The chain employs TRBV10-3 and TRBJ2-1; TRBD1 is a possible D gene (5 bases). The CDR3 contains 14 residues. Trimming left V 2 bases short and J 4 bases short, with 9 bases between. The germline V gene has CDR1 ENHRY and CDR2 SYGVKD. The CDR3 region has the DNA TGTGCCATCAGTGAGAGTCAGGGTTACAATGAGCAGTTCTTC. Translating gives CAISESQGYNEQFF.

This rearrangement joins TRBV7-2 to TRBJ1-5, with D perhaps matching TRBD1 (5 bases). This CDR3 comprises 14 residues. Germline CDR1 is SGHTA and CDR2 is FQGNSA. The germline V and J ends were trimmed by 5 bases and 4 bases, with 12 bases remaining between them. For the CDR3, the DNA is TGTGCCAGCAGCCACACAGGAAGTAATCAGCCCCAGCATTTT. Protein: CASSHTGSNQPQHF. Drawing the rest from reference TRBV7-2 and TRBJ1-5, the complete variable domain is GAGVSQSPSNKVTEKGKDVELRCDPISGHTALYWYRQSLGQGLEFLIYFQGNSAPDKSGLPSDRFSAERTGGSVSTLTIQRTQQEDSAVYLCASSHTGSNQPQHFGDGTRLSIL.

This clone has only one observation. The chain's CDR3 is CASSSVMTGYTEAFF. CDR3 bases: TGTGCCAGCAGCTCAGTCATGACAGGGTACACTGAAGCTTTCTTT. The chain links TRBV7-9 to TRBJ1-1; 7 positions match TRBD1. CDR3 length equals 15 residues. Germline-derived CDR1 and CDR2 are SEHNR and FQNEAQ (reference sequence). J lost 3 bases, V lost 4 bases, and 8 bases had no gene match.

The CDR3 reads CASSSDRDSAYYEQYF. CDR3 nucleotides: TGTGCCAGCAGCTCGGACCGGGACAGCGCCTATTACGAGCAGTACTTC. The rearrangement uses TRBV7-9 and TRBJ2-7; 7 positions agree with TRBD1. The CDR3 is 16 amino acids. Germline values: CDR1 SEHNR, CDR2 FQNEAQ (reference sequence). Germline trimming cut 4 bases from V and 4 bases from J; bases unmatched to any gene: 13.

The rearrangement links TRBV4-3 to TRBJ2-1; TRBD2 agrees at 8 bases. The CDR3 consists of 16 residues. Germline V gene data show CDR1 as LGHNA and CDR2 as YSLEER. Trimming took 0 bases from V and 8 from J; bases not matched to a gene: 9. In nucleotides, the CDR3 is TGCGCCAGCAGCCAAGAAACTAGCGGTGACTTCGATGAGCAGTTCTTC. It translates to CASSQETSGDFDEQFF.

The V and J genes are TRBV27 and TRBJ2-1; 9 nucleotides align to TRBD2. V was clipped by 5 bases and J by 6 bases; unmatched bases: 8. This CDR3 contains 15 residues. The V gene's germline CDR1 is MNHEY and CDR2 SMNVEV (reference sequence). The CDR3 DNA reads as TGTGCCAGCAGTCTTAGCGGGAGAGCTGGCAATGAGCAGTTCTTC. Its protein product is CASSLSGRAGNEQFF.

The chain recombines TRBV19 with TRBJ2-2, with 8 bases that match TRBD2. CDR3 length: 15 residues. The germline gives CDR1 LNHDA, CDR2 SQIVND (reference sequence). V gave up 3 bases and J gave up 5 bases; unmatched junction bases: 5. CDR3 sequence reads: CASSMSERETGELFF. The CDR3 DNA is TGTGCCAGTAGTATGAGTGAGCGGGAGACCGGGGAGCTGTTTTTT.

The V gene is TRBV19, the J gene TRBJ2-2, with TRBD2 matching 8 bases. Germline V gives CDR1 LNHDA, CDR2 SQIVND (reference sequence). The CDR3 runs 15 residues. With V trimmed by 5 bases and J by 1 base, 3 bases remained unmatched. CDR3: CASSLLAVNTGELFF. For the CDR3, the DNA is TGTGCCAGTAGTCTACTAGCGGTGAACACCGGGGAGCTGTTTTTT.

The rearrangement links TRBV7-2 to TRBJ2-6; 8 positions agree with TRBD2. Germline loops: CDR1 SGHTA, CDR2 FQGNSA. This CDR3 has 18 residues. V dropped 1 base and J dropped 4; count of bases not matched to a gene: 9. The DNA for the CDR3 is TGTGCCAGCAGCTTAGTAGCGGGGATTTTAGCGGGGGCCAACGTCCTGACTTTC. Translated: CASSLVAGILAGANVLTF.

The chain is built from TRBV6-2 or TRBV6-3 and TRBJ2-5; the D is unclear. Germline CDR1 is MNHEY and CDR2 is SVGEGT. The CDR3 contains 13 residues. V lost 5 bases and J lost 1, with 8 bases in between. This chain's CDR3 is CASSTPGQETQYF. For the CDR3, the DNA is TGTGCCAGCAGTACGCCAGGCCAAGAGACCCAGTACTTC.

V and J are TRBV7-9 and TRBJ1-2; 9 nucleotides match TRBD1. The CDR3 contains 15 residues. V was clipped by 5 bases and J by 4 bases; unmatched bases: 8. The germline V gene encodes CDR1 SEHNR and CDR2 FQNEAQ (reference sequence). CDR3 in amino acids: CASSHRDRVVYGYTF. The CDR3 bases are TGTGCCAGCAGCCACCGGGACAGGGTAGTCTATGGCTACACCTTC.

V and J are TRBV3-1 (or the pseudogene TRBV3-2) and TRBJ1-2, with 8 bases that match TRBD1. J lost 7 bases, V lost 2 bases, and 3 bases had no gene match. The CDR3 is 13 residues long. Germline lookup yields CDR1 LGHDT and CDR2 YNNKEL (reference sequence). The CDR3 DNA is TGTGCCAGCAGCCAATCGGGACAGGTTGGCTACACCTTC. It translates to CASSQSGQVGYTF.

The CDR3 sequence is CSVHPGGTSGRNEQFF. DNA of the CDR3: TGCAGCGTCCACCCAGGGGGGACTAGCGGGAGGAATGAGCAGTTCTTC. The chain couples TRBV29-1 to TRBJ2-1; 15 bases align to TRBD2. The CDR3 runs to 16 residues. V lost 6 bases and J lost 7; bases outside the gene matches: 10. Germline CDR1 SQVTM, CDR2 ANQGSEA.

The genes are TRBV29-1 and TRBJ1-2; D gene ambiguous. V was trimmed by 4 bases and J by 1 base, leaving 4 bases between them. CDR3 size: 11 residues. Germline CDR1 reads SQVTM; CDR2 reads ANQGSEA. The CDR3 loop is CSVGHNYGYTF. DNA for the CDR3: TGCAGCGTTGGGCATAACTATGGCTACACCTTC.

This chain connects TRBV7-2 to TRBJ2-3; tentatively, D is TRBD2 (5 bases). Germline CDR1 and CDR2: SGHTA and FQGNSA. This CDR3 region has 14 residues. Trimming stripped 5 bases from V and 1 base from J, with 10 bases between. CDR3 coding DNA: TGTGCCAGCAGCCAGGACTGGGGCACAGATACGCAGTATTTT. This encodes CASSQDWGTDTQYF.

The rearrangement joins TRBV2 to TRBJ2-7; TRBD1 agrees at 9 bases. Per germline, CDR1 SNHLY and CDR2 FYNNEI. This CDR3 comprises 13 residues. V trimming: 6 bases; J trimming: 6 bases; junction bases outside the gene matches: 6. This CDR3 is CASRRTGAAEQYF. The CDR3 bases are TGTGCCAGCAGGAGGACAGGGGCAGCCGAGCAGTACTTC.

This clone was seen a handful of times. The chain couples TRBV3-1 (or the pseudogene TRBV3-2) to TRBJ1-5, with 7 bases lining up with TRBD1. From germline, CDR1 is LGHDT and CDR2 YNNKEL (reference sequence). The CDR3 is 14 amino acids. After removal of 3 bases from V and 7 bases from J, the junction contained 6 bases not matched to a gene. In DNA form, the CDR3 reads TGTGCCAGCAGCCAGGACAGGTCCGGGCAGCCCCAGCATTTT. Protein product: CASSQDRSGQPQHF.

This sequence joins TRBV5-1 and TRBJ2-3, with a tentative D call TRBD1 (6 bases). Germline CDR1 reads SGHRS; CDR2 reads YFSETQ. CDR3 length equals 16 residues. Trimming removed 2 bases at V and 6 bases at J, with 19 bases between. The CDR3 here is CASSFQGGEIPDTQYF. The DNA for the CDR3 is TGCGCCAGCAGCTTCCAAGGGGGAGAAATCCCCGATACGCAGTATTTT. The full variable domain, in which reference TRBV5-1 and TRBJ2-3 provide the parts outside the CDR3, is KAGVTQTPRYLIKTRGQQVTLSCSPISGHRSVSWYQQTPGQGLQFLFEYFSETQRNKGNFPGRFSGRQFSNSRSEMNVSTLELGDSALYLCASSFQGGEIPDTQYFGPGTRLTVL.

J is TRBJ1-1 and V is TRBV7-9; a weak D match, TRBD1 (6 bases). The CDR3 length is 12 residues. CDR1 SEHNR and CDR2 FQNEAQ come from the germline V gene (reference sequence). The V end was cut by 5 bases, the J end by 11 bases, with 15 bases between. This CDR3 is CASSLLTGWAFF. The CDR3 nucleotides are TGTGCCAGCAGCCTCCTGACAGGTTGGGCTTTCTTT.

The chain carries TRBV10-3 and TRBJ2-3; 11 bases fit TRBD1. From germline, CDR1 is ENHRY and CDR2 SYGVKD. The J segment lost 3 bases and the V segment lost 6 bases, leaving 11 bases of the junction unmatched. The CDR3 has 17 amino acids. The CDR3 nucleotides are TGTGCCATCAGCCCACGTGGGGACAGGGGGGCGACAGATACGCAGTATTTT. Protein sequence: CAISPRGDRGATDTQYF.